Shown below are 10 T cell receptor beta chains from a single sample sequenced in a study of shared clonotypes between healthy human individuals. CD45RO negativity and positive selection for CCR7 defined naive CD8 cells, a population that excluded terminally differentiated effector memory CD45RA+ cells. The repertoire was sequenced with immunoSEQ multiplex PCR; TCRdb's copy has only in-frame clones and lacks some. The profile shows about 2 million clones, about 95% of them singletons. Sequencing was performed on naive CD8+ T cells sorted from blood. The receptor set was obtained from a man younger than 35 in good health.

The V call is TRBV9, the J call TRBJ2-1; 13 bases are shared with TRBD2. There are 18 residues in the CDR3. The V and J ends lost 2 bases and 3 bases, in that order; junction bases with no gene match: 8. Looked up from germline, CDR1 is SGDLS and CDR2 is YYNGEE. In DNA form, the CDR3 reads TGTGCCAGCAGCGTTGAACCGGGACTAGCGGGGTACTACAATGAGCAGTTCTTC. Its translation: CASSVEPGLAGYYNEQFF. Looking up the rest from reference TRBV9 and TRBJ2-1 gives the full variable domain: DSGVTQTPKHLITATGQRVTLRCSPRSGDLSVYWYQQSLDQGLQFLIQYYNGEERAKGNILERFSAQQFPDLHSELNLSSLELGDSALYFCASSVEPGLAGYYNEQFFGPGTRLTVL.

CDR3 nucleotides: TGTGCCAGTAGTATATCTAGCGCGACCTACGAGCAGTACTTC. This gives the protein CASSISSATYEQYF. The genes are TRBV19 and TRBJ2-7, with TRBD2 as a possible D gene (6 bases). The CDR3 totals 14 residues. Deletions cut 2 bases from V and 2 bases from J, with 10 bases between. From germline, CDR1 is LNHDA and CDR2 SQIVND (reference sequence).

V gene TRBV19 combines with J gene TRBJ2-2; weak D call: TRBD2 (5 bases). V was pared by 6 bases and J by 10 bases, with 15 bases between. CDR1 is LNHDA and CDR2 is SQIVND in the germline V gene (reference sequence). The CDR3 loop spans 13 amino acids. The CDR3 here is CASRDSPFEELFF. The CDR3 DNA reads TGTGCCAGTAGGGACTCCCCCTTTGAGGAGCTGTTTTTT.

The gene calls are TRBV18 and TRBJ2-5; 8 bases agree with TRBD2. The CDR3 has 13 residues. CDR1 and CDR2 from the germline V gene are KGHSH and LQKENI. J lost 8 bases, V lost 2 bases, and 4 bases had no gene match. In DNA, the CDR3 is TGTGCCAGCTCACCAGTCGGGGGGGACACCCAGTACTTC. This gives the protein CASSPVGGDTQYF.

This clone was seen once. This rearrangement joins TRBV11-2 to TRBJ2-7; the D is unclear. V gave up 0 bases and J gave up 6 bases, with 9 bases separating them. Germline V gives CDR1 SGHAT, CDR2 FQNNGV. The CDR3 has 13 residues. CDR3 loop: CASSLELTSEQYF. CDR3 bases: TGTGCCAGCAGCTTAGAATTGACATCCGAGCAGTACTTC.

In its sample, this clone was seen a few times. Other DNA sequences within the sample encode an identical CDR3. J is TRBJ2-7 and V is TRBV27; 12 nucleotides line up with TRBD1. The length of the CDR3 is 14 residues. The germline V gene encodes CDR1 MNHEY and CDR2 SMNVEV (reference sequence). Losses at the gene ends were 3 bases for V and 4 bases for J; bases not matched to a gene: 1. CDR3 region: CASSLGQGAYEQYF. In nucleotides, the CDR3 is TGTGCCAGCAGTTTGGGACAGGGGGCTTACGAGCAGTACTTC.

As concerns this clone: Other DNA sequences in this sample translate to the same CDR3. This chain uses TRBV30 with TRBJ2-7, with 7 bases identical to TRBD1. CDR3 length equals 13 residues. Trimming at V came to 0 bases and at J to 5 bases, leaving 4 bases not matched to a gene. Germline assignment: CDR1 GTSNPN and CDR2 SVGIG (reference sequence). The CDR3 DNA sequence: TGTGCCTGGAGTGTAGCAGGGGGTAACGAGCAGTACTTC. Its translation: CAWSVAGGNEQYF.

Regarding this clone: The identical CDR3 is also encoded by other nucleotide sequences in the sample. The chain couples TRBV5-1 to TRBJ2-1; no clear D. V was clipped by 0 bases and J by 3 bases, with 4 bases between them. This CDR3 spans 13 amino acids. Per the germline V gene, CDR1 is SGHRS and CDR2 is YFSETQ. CDR3 loop: CASSLASYNEQFF. The CDR3 DNA sequence: TGCGCCAGCAGCTTGGCTAGCTACAATGAGCAGTTCTTC.

This rearrangement joins TRBV13 to TRBJ1-1; perhaps TRBD1 as D (5 bases). Germline lookup yields CDR1 PRHDT and CDR2 FYEKMQ (reference sequence). The V and J ends lost 5 bases and 0 bases respectively, with 13 bases between them. CDR3 length: 15 residues. CDR3 nucleotide sequence: TGTGCCAGCAGCCCGCCGGGACGGATGAACACTGAAGCTTTCTTT. This translates into CASSPPGRMNTEAFF.

This chain links TRBV10-2 with TRBJ2-4; D possibly uses TRBD1 or TRBD2 (5 bases each). CDR1 is WSHSY and CDR2 is SAAADI in the germline V gene. The germline V and J ends were trimmed by 3 bases and 1 base, with 13 bases remaining between them. The length of the CDR3 is 16 residues. The CDR3 region has the DNA TGCGCCAGCAGTGATTGGGACCTCCTCGCCAAAAACATTCAGTACTTC. It specifies CASSDWDLLAKNIQYF.